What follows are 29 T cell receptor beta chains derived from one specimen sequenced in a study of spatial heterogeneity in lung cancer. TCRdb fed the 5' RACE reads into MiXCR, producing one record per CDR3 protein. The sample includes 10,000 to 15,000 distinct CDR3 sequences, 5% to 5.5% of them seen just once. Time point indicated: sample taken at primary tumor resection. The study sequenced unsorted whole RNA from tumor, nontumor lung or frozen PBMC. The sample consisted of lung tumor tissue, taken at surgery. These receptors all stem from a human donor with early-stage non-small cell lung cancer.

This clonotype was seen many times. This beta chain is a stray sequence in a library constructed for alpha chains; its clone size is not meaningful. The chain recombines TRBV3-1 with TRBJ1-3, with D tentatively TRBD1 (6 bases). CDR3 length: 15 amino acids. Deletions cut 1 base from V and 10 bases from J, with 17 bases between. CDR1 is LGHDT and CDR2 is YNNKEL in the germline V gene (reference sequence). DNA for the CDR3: TGTGCCAGCAGCCAAGGGACAGCCCCGGGGACGACCATATATTTT. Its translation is CASSQGTAPGTTIYF. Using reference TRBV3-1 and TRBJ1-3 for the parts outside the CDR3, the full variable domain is DTAVSQTPKYLVTQMGNDKSIKCEQNLGHDTMYWYKQDSKKFLKIMFSYNNKELIINETVPNRFSPKSPDKAHLNLHINSLELGDSAVYFCASSQGTAPGTTIYFGEGSWLTVV.

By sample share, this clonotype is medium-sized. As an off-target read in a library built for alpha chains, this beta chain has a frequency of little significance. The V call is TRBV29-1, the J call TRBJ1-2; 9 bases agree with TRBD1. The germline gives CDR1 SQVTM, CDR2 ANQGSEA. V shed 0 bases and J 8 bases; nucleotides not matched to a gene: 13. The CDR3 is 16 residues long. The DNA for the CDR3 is TGCAGCGTTGAAGATGGAACAGGGGGCGAGTATAACGGCTACACCTTC. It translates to CSVEDGTGGEYNGYTF.

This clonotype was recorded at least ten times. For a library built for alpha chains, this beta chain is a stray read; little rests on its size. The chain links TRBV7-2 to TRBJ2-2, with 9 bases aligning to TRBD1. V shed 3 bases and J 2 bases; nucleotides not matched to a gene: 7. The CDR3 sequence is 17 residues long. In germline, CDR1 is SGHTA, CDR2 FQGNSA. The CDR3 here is CASSFTGGVSNTGELFF. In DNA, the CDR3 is TGTGCCAGCAGCTTCACAGGGGGCGTATCAAACACCGGGGAGCTGTTTTTT. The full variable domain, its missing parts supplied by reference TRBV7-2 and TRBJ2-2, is GAGVSQSPSNKVTEKGKDVELRCDPISGHTALYWYRQSLGQGLEFLIYFQGNSAPDKSGLPSDRFSAERTGGSVSTLTIQRTQQEDSAVYLCASSFTGGVSNTGELFFGEGSRLTVL.

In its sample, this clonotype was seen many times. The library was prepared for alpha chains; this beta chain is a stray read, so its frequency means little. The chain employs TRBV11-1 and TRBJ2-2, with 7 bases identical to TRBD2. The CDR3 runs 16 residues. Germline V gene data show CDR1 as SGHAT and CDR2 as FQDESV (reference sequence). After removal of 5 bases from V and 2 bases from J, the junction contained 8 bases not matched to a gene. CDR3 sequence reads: CASSPGGGLNTGELFF. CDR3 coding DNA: TGTGCCAGCAGCCCGGGGGGAGGCCTAAACACCGGGGAGCTGTTTTTT.

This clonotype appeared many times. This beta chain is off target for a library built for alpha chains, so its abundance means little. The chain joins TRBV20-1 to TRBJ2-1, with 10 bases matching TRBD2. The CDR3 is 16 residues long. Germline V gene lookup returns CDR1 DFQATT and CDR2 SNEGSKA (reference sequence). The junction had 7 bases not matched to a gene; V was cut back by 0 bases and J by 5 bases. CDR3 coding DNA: TGCAGTGCTAGAGAACCGGGACTAGCGAGTCACAATGAGCAGTTCTTC. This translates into CSAREPGLASHNEQFF.

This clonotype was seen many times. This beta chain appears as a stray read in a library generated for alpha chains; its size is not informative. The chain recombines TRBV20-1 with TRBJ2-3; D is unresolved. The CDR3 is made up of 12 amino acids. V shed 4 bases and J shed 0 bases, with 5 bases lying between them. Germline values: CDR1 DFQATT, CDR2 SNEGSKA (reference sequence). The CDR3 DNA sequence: TGCAGTGCTAAGGACAGCACAGATACGCAGTATTTT. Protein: CSAKDSTDTQYF.

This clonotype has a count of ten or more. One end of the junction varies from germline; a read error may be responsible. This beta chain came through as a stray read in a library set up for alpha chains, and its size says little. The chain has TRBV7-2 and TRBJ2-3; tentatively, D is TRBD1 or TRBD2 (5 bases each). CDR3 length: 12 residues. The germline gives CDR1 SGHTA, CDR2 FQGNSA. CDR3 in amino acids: CASSLTGSTQRW. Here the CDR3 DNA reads TGTGCCAGCAGCTTAACAGGTTCCACTCAGCGGTGG.

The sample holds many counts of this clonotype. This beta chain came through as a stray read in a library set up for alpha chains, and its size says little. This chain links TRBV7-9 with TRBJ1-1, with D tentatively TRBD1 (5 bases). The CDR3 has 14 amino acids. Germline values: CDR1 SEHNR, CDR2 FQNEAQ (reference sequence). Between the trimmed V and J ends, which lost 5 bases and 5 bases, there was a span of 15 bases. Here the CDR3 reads CASSIETRATEAFF. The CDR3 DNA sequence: TGTGCCAGCAGCATCGAGACCAGGGCTACTGAAGCTTTCTTT. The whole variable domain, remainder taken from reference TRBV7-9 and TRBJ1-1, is DTGVSQNPRHKITKRGQNVTFRCDPISEHNRLYWYRQTLGQGPEFLTYFQNEAQLEKSRLLSDRFSAERPKGSFSTLEIQRTEQGDSAMYLCASSIETRATEAFFGQGTRLTVV.

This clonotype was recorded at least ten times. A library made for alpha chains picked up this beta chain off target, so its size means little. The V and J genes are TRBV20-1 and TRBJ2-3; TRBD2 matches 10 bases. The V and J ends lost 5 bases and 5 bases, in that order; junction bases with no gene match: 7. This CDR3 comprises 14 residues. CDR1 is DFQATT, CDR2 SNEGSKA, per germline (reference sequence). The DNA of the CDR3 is TGCAGTGCTGGGAGCGGGAGGGCCGTAGATACGCAGTATTTT. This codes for CSAGSGRAVDTQYF.

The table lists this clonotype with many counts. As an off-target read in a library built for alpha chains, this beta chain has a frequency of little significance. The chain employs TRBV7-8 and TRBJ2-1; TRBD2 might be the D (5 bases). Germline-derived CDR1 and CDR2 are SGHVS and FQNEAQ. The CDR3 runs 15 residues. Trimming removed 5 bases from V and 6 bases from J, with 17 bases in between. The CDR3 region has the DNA TGTGCCAGCAGCCGAGATGTTGCTAGCTTCAATGAGCAGTTCTTC. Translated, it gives CASSRDVASFNEQFF. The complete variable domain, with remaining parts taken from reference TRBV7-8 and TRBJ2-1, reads GAGVSQSPRYKVAKRGQDVALRCDPISGHVSLFWYQQALGQGPEFLTYFQNEAQLDKSGLPSDRFFAERPEGSVSTLKIQRTQQEDSAVYLCASSRDVASFNEQFFGPGTRLTVL.

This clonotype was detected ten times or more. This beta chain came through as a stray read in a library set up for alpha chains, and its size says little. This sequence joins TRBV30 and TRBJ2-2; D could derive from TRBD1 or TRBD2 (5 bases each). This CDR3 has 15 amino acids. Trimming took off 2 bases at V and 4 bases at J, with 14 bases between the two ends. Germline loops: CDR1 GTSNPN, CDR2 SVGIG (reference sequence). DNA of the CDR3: TGTGCCTGGAGTAGTGGGACCCTAATCACCGGGGAGCTGTTTTTT. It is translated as CAWSSGTLITGELFF. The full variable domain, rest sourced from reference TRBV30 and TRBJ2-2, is SQTIHQWPATLVQPVGSPLSLECTVEGTSNPNLYWYRQAAGRGLQLLFYSVGIGQISSEVPQNLSASRPQDRQFILSSKKLLLSDSGFYLCAWSSGTLITGELFFGEGSRLTVL.

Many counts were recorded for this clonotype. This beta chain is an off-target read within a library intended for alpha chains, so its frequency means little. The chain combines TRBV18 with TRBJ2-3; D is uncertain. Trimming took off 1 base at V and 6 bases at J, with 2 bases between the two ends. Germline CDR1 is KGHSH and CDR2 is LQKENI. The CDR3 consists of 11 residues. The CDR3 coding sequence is TGTGCCAGCTCACCACTGGATACGCAGTATTTT. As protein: CASSPLDTQYF. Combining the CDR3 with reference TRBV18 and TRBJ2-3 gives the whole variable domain NAGVMQNPRHLVRRRGQEARLRCSPMKGHSHVYWYRQLPEEGLKFMVYLQKENIIDESGMPKERFSAEFPKEGPSILRIQQVVRGDSAAYFCASSPLDTQYFGPGTRLTVL.

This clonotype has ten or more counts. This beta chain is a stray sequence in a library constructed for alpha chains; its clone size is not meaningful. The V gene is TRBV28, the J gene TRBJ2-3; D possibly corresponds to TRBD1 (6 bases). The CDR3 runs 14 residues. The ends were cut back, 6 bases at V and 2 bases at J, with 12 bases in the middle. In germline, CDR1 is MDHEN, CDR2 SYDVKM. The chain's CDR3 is CASRPTGLTDTQYF. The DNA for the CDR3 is TGTGCCAGCAGACCCACAGGGCTCACAGATACGCAGTATTTT. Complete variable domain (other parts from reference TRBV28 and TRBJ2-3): DVKVTQSSRYLVKRTGEKVFLECVQDMDHENMFWYRQDPGLGLRLIYFSYDVKMKEKGDIPEGYSVSREKKERFSLILESASTNQTSMYLCASRPTGLTDTQYFGPGTRLTVL.

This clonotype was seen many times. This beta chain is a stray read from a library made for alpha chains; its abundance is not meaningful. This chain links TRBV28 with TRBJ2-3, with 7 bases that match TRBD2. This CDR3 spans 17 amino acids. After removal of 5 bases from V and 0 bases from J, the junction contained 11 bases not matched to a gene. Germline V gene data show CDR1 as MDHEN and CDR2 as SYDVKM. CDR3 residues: CASSPNGAGVSTDTQYF. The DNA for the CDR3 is TGTGCCAGCAGTCCAAACGGGGCGGGAGTGAGCACAGATACGCAGTATTTT.

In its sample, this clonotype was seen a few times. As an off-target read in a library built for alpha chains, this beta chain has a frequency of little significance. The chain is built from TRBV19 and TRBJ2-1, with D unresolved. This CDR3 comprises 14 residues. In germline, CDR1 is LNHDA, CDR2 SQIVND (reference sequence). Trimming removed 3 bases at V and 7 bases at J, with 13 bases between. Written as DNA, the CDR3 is TGTGCCAGTAGTATTATAGACTCCGGGAATGAGCAGTTCTTC. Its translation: CASSIIDSGNEQFF.

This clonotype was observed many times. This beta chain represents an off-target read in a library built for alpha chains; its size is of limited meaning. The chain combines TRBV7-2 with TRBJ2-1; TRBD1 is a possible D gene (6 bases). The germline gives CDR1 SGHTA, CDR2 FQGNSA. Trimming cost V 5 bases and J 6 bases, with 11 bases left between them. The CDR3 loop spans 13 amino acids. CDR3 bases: TGTGCCAGCAGCCATGACAGGCGCAATGAGCAGTTCTTC. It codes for CASSHDRRNEQFF.

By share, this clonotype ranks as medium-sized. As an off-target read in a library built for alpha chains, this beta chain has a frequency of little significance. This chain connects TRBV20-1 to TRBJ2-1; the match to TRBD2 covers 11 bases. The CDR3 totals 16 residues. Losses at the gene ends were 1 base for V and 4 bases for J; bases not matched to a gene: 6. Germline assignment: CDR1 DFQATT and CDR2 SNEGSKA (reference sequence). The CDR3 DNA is TGCAGTGCTAGAGCGCCGGGACTAGCGGTGTACAATGAGCAGTTCTTC. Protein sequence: CSARAPGLAVYNEQFF.

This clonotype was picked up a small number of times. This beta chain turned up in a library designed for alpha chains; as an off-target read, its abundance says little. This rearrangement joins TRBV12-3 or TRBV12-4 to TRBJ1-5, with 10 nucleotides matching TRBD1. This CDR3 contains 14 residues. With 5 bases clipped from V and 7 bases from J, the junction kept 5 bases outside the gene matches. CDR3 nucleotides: TGTGCCAGCAGTCGGGGACAGGGGCACCAGCCCCAGCATTTT. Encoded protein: CASSRGQGHQPQHF.

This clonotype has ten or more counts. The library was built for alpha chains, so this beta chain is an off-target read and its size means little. CDR3 protein: CASSSGVTDTQYF. The CDR3 region has the DNA TGTGCCAGCAGTTCGGGGGTCACAGATACGCAGTATTTT. The chain is built from TRBV12-3 or TRBV12-4 and TRBJ2-3, with a tentative D call TRBD2 (6 bases). The CDR3 length is 13 residues. V gave up 4 bases and J gave up 2 bases, with 7 bases separating them.

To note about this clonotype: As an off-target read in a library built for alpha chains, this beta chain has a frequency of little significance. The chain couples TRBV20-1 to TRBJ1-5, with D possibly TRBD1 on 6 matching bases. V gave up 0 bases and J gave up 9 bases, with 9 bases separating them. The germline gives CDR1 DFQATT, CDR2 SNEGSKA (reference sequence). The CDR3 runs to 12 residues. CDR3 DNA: TGCAGTGCTAGAGATATAGGGGGGCCCCAGCATTTT. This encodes CSARDIGGPQHF.

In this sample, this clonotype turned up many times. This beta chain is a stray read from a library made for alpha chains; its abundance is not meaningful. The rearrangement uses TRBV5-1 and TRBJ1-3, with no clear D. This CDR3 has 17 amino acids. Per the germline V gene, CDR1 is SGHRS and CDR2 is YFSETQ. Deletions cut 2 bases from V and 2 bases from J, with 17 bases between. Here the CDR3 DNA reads TGCGCCAGCAGCTTTGGCTTCTCAGCCGGCCCTGGAAACACCATATATTTT. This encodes CASSFGFSAGPGNTIYF.

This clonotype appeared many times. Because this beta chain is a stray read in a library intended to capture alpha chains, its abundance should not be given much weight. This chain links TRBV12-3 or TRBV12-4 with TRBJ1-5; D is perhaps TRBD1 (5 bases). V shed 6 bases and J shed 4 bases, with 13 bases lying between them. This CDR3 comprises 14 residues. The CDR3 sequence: CASSRSGGNQPQHF. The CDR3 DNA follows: TGTGCCAGCAGCCGATCGGGGGGAAATCAGCCCCAGCATTTT.

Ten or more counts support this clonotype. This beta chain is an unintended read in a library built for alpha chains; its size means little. The CDR3, as DNA: TGTGCCAGCAGCCCCCGGGCCCCAGGGGTAGATACGCAGTATTTT. Its translation: CASSPRAPGVDTQYF. The V and J genes are TRBV7-9 and TRBJ2-3; D may be TRBD1 (6 bases). Germline CDR1 and CDR2: SEHNR and FQNEAQ (reference sequence). With 5 bases removed from V and 5 bases from J, the gap between germline ends came to 17 bases. The CDR3 extends over 15 amino acids.

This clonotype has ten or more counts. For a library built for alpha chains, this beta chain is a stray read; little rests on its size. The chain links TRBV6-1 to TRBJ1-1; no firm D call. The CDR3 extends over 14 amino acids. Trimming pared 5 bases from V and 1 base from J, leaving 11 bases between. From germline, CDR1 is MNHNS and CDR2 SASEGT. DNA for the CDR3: TGTGCCAGCAGTCCAGGACCAGGGAACACTGAAGCTTTCTTT. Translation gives CASSPGPGNTEAFF.

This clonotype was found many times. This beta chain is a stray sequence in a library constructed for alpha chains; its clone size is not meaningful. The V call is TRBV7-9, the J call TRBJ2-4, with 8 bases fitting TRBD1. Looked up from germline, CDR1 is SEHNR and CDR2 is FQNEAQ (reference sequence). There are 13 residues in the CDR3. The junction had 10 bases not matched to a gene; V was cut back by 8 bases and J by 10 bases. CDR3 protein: CASGARGLGIQYF. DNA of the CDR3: TGTGCCAGCGGGGCCAGGGGGCTAGGAATTCAGTACTTC.

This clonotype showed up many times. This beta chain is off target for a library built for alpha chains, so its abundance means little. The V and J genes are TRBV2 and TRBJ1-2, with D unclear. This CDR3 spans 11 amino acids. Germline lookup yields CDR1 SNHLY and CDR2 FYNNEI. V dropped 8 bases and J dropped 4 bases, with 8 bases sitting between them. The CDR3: CASAQAYGYTF. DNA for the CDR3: TGTGCCAGCGCCCAGGCCTATGGCTACACCTTC.

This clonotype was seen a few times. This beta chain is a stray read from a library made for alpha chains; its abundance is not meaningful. This chain's CDR3 is CASSYSLYGSTDTQYF. The CDR3 DNA is TGCGCCAGCAGCTACTCCCTCTATGGTAGCACAGATACGCAGTATTTT. The chain is built from TRBV5-1 and TRBJ2-3; D is unclear. V gave up 3 bases and J gave up 0 bases, with 14 bases separating them. Per germline, CDR1 SGHRS and CDR2 YFSETQ. This CDR3 contains 16 residues.

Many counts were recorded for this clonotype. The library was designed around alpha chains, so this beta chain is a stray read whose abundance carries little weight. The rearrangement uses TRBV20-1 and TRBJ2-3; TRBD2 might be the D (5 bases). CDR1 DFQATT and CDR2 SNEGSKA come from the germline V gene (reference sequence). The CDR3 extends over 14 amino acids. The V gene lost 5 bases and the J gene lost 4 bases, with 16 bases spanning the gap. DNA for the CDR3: TGCAGTGCTCCCCGCCCGACGAGGGCAGATACGCAGTATTTT. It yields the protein CSAPRPTRADTQYF.

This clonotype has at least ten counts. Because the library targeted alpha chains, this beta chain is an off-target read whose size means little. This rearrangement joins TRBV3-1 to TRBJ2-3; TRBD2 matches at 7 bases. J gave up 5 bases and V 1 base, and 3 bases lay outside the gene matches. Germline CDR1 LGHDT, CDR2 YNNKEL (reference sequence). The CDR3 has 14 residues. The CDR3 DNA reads TGTGCCAGCAGCCAAGCGGGGGGAGAAGATACGCAGTATTTT. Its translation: CASSQAGGEDTQYF.